The 18 T cell receptor beta chains below all came from one sample that was sequenced in a study of blood T cells in healthy people across ages. Next came a second PCR, run for about 7 to 12 cycles, which used a sample-barcoded 5' primer along with a J-beta primer mix. A single record per CDR3 protein comes from TCRdb applying MiXCR to the 5' RACE reads. The data hold 850,000 to 1,100,000 distinct CDR3 sequences, with roughly two fifths observed a single time. Sequenced material: blood. The receptor set was obtained from a man between 18 and 35 years old in good health.

This clonotype occurred a few times. The chain is built from TRBV2 and TRBJ1-1; D gene ambiguous. Germline V lookup: CDR1 SNHLY, CDR2 FYNNEI. The CDR3 sequence is 14 residues long. The V gene lost 1 base and the J gene lost 1 base, with 7 bases spanning the gap. The CDR3 spells CASSEVGSNTEAFF. In DNA, the CDR3 is TGTGCCAGCAGTGAAGTCGGGTCGAACACTGAAGCTTTCTTT. The whole variable domain, remainder taken from reference TRBV2 and TRBJ1-1, is EPEVTQTPSHQVTQMGQEVILRCVPISNHLYFYWYRQILGQKVEFLVSFYNNEISEKSEIFDDQFSVERPDGSNFTLKIRSTKLEDSAMYFCASSEVGSNTEAFFGQGTRLTVV.

This clonotype has only a few counts. The chain uses TRBV6-2 or TRBV6-3 and TRBJ1-5; a possible D gene is TRBD1 (5 bases). The CDR3 runs to 15 residues. The germline V and J ends were trimmed by 2 bases and 3 bases, with 11 bases remaining between them. The V gene's germline CDR1 is MNHEY and CDR2 SVGEGT. CDR3 DNA: TGTGCCAGCAGTTACCCGGGACCTGACAATCAGCCCCAGCATTTT. Its protein product is CASSYPGPDNQPQHF.

This sequence joins TRBV20-1 and TRBJ2-7; possibly TRBD1 for D (6 bases). Germline loops: CDR1 DFQATT, CDR2 SNEGSKA (reference sequence). The CDR3 spans 14 residues. V was trimmed by 1 base and J by 0 bases, leaving 10 bases between them. The CDR3 is CSARVPDSSYEQYF. As DNA, the CDR3 is TGCAGTGCTAGAGTGCCGGACAGCTCCTACGAGCAGTACTTC.

The chain combines TRBV4-1 with TRBJ2-2, with no clear D. This CDR3 has 15 amino acids. Trimming stripped 1 base from V and 3 bases from J, with 9 bases between. CDR1 and CDR2 from the germline V gene are MGHRA and YSYEKL. CDR3 nucleotides: TGCGCCAGCAGCCAAGCGTGGCTGTACACCGGGGAGCTGTTTTTT. Encoded protein: CASSQAWLYTGELFF.

The DNA of the CDR3 is TGTGCCAGCAACACGGACAGGTTATTTGAAAAACTGTTTTTT. It encodes CASNTDRLFEKLFF. The chain couples TRBV27 to TRBJ1-4; 7 bases map to TRBD1. CDR3 length: 14 residues. CDR1 is MNHEY, CDR2 SMNVEV, per germline (reference sequence). With V trimmed by 7 bases and J by 7 bases, 9 bases remained unmatched.

V and J are TRBV10-3 and TRBJ2-1, with no clear D. V was shortened by 8 bases and J by 4 bases, with 6 bases between the two germline ends. Germline V gives CDR1 ENHRY, CDR2 SYGVKD. The CDR3 is made up of 11 amino acids. CDR3 loop: CAIGPYNEQFF. The CDR3 nucleotides read TGTGCCATCGGCCCGTACAATGAGCAGTTCTTC.

This chain links TRBV20-1 with TRBJ2-5; 9 bases align to TRBD1. The CDR3 is made up of 14 amino acids. Germline trimming cut 2 bases from V and 7 bases from J; bases unmatched to any gene: 8. CDR1 is DFQATT and CDR2 is SNEGSKA in the germline V gene (reference sequence). In DNA form, the CDR3 reads TGCAGTGCTAGAACCGGGACAGGGTTTGGGACCCAGTACTTC. It translates to CSARTGTGFGTQYF.

This clonotype was observed a handful of times. The chain joins TRBV12-3 or TRBV12-4 to TRBJ1-4, with D possibly being TRBD1 (6 bases). This CDR3 has 15 residues. V was trimmed by 4 bases and J by 7 bases, leaving 16 bases between them. The CDR3 sequence is CASSYLQGRFEKLFF. The CDR3 coding sequence is TGTGCCAGCAGTTACCTACAGGGCCGGTTTGAAAAACTGTTTTTT.

This clonotype was counted a few times. The chain carries TRBV9 and TRBJ1-5, with a tentative D call TRBD1 (5 bases). The ends were cut back, 0 bases at V and 7 bases at J, with 11 bases in the middle. Germline values: CDR1 SGDLS, CDR2 YYNGEE. The CDR3 has 14 residues. CDR3 sequence: CASSVEGSEQPQHF. CDR3 DNA sequence: TGTGCCAGCAGCGTAGAGGGGTCGGAGCAGCCCCAGCATTTT.

This clonotype was observed a handful of times. J is TRBJ2-2 and V is TRBV20-1; a weak D match, TRBD2 (6 bases). The CDR3 length is 14 residues. Looked up from germline, CDR1 is DFQATT and CDR2 is SNEGSKA (reference sequence). V lost 6 bases, J lost 1 base, and 12 bases lay in between. CDR3 loop: CSAQGTQNTGELFF. CDR3 coding DNA: TGCAGTGCCCAAGGGACTCAGAACACCGGGGAGCTGTTTTTT.

The chain joins TRBV12-5 to TRBJ1-5; D perhaps matches TRBD1 (5 bases). Trimming took off 6 bases at V and 2 bases at J, with 5 bases between the two ends. This CDR3 contains 12 residues. Germline V gene sequence: CDR1 LGHNT, CDR2 FRNRAP. The CDR3 protein is CASGTGNQPQHF. The CDR3, as DNA: TGTGCTAGTGGGACAGGCAATCAGCCCCAGCATTTT.

The chain uses TRBV7-9 and TRBJ1-2; D gene uncertain. CDR1 SEHNR and CDR2 FQNEAQ come from the germline V gene (reference sequence). CDR3 length equals 13 residues. Trimming cost V 5 bases and J 7 bases, with 14 bases left between them. The DNA for the CDR3 is TGTGCCAGCAGCCCCGACACCGAACCTGGCTACACCTTC. Translated: CASSPDTEPGYTF.

The V call is TRBV4-3, the J call TRBJ1-1; no firm D call. CDR1 LGHNA and CDR2 YSLEER come from the germline V gene. The CDR3 consists of 14 residues. The V and J ends lost 2 bases and 6 bases respectively, with 13 bases between them. CDR3 DNA: TGCGCCAGCAGCCAATTAGGGTCATTAGCTGAAGCTTTCTTT. Its protein is CASSQLGSLAEAFF.

This clonotype has only a few counts. The rearrangement links TRBV29-1 to TRBJ2-7, with D maybe TRBD1 (6 bases). CDR3 size: 14 residues. The germline CDR1 and CDR2 sequences are SQVTM and ANQGSEA. V lost 6 bases and J 3 bases, leaving 18 bases between the germline ends. The CDR3 DNA sequence: TGCAGCGTAACAGACAGGAACCTAGGCTACGAGCAGTACTTC. This translates into CSVTDRNLGYEQYF.

V gene TRBV10-2 combines with J gene TRBJ1-1, with D unclear. CDR1 WSHSY and CDR2 SAAADI come from the germline V gene. CDR3 length: 15 residues. With 0 bases removed from V and 0 bases from J, the gap between germline ends came to 8 bases. CDR3 bases: TGCGCCAGCAGTGAGTCGAGGACCCTGAACACTGAAGCTTTCTTT. As protein: CASSESRTLNTEAFF.

This clonotype was found a few times. The chain combines TRBV12-3 or TRBV12-4 with TRBJ2-3, with D hard to call. The CDR3 contains 13 residues. Trimming removed 8 bases from V and 3 bases from J, with 12 bases in between. Here the CDR3 DNA reads TGTGCCAGCCGGGCCCGGTCAACAGATACGCAGTATTTT. Its translation: CASRARSTDTQYF.

The chain joins TRBV5-1 to TRBJ1-2, with TRBD1 identical over 7 bases. The CDR3 loop spans 17 amino acids. In germline, CDR1 is SGHRS, CDR2 YFSETQ. Trimming at V came to 0 bases and at J to 8 bases, leaving 16 bases not matched to a gene. This CDR3 reads CASSLAYRGQAVKGYTF. The CDR3 nucleotides are TGCGCCAGCAGCTTGGCGTACCGAGGACAGGCAGTAAAAGGCTACACCTTC.

The chain is built from TRBV12-3 or TRBV12-4 and TRBJ1-1; D not resolved. The CDR3 sequence is 13 residues long. V was pared by 6 bases and J by 4 bases, with 12 bases between. In DNA form, the CDR3 reads TGTGCCAGCAGCCTAGGGTTACTCACTGAAGCTTTCTTT. Amino acids: CASSLGLLTEAFF.